Given below is one T cell receptor (beta chain) in context. Its antigen is undetermined. Both previously described methods and listed TCR primers were employed to make bulk TCR libraries. TCRdb reprocessed the PCR reads via MiXCR and lists one record per CDR3 protein. In the table there are about 320,000 distinct CDR3 sequences, about a fifth of which are singletons. The data stem from a study of molecular identifiers for immune sequencing clone quantification. Study findings and constraints: It was shown that clones above 20 RNA copies held over 98% of effector molecules, but under 1% in naive cells. Reports indicate spiked Jurkat TCR RNA from one cell could be found among roughly 930,000 naive cells.

Naive CD8 libraries came from approximately 20,000 to 980,000 sorted cells with 10%, 30% or 50% RNA. The V gene's germline CDR1 is MGHRA and CDR2 YSYEKL. V dropped 6 bases and J dropped 1 base, with 18 bases sitting between them. This CDR3 has 17 residues. The TCR originated in a human donor in good health. Some libraries in this study had Jurkat cell RNA spiked in. The genes are TRBV4-1 and TRBJ2-2; D ambiguous. The specimen sequenced was naive CD8+ T cells from blood, with Jurkat cell RNA spiked in. Subset meaning: FACS-sorted CD8+CD4-CCR7+CD45RA+ naive T cells. CDR3 protein: CASSPLKGQRNTGELFF. CDR3 DNA sequence: TGCGCCAGCAGTCCGTTAAAGGGCCAACGGAACACCGGGGAGCTGTTTTTT.